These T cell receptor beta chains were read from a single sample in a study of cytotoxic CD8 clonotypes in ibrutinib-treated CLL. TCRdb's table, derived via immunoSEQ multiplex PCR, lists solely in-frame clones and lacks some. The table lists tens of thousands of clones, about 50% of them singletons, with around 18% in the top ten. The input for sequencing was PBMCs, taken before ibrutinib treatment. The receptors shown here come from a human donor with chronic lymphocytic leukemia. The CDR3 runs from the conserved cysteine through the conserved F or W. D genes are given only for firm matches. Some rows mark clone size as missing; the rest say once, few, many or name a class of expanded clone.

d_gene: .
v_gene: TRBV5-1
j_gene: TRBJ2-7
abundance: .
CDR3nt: TGCGCCAGCAGTAAGGAGGACTCCTACGAGCAGTACTTC
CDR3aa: CASSKEDSYEQYF

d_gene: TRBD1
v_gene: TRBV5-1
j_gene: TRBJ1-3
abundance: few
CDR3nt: TGCGCCAGCAGCCAGGGGGCGACTGGAAACACCATATATTTT
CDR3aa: CASSQGATGNTIYF

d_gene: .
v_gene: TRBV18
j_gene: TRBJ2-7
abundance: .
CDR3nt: TGTGCCAGCTCATCGCAGGACTACGAGCAGTACTTC
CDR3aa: CASSSQDYEQYF

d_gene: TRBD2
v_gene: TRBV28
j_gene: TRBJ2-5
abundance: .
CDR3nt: TGTGCCAGCAGTCGTAATAGCGGGACCCATTATGTGACCCAGTACTTC
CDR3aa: CASSRNSGTHYVTQYF

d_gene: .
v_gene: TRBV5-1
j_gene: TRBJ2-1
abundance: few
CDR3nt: TGCGCCAGCAGCTTTTTATCCAATGAGCAGTTCTTC
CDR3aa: CASSFLSNEQFF

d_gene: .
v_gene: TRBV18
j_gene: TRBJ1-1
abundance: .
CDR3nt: TGTGCCAGCTCACCTAGTATAGAGGGTTCTGAAGCTTTCTTT
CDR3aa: CASSPSIEGSEAFF

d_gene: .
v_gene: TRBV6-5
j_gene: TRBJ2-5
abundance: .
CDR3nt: TGTGCCAGCAGTCCCCCGGGAGCAGAGACCCAGTACTTC
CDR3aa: CASSPPGAETQYF

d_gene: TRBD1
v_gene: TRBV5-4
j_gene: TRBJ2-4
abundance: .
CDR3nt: TGTGCCAGCAGCGGAGACAGGGAAGACAAAAACATTCAGTACTTC
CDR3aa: CASSGDREDKNIQYF

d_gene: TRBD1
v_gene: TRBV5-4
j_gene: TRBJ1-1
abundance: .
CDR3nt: TGTGCCAGCAACCGGTGGGGGACCGGACAGGGGATGAGGAACACTGAAGCTTTCTTT
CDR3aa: CASNRWGTGQGMRNTEAFF

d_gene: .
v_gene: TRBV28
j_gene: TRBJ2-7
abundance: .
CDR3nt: TGTGCCAGCAGTTTTATCCGGGCCGAGCAGTACTTC
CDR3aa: CASSFIRAEQYF

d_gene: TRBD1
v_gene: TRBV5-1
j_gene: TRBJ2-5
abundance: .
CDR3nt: TGCGCCAGCAGCTTGGCCGTGGGACAGGGTTCAGTAGAGACCCAGTACTTC
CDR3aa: CASSLAVGQGSVETQYF

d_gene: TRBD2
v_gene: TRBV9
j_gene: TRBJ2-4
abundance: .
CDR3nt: TGTGCCAGCAGCGTAGATCTAGCGGGGGGCCCGACAAACATTCAGTACTTC
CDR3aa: CASSVDLAGGPTNIQYF

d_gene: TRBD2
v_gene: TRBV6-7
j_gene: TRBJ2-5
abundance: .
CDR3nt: TGTGCCAGCAGTGGGACTAGATGCGACCCAGAGACCCAGTACTTC
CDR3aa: CASSGTRCDPETQYF

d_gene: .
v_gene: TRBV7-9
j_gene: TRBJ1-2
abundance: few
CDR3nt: TGTGCCAGCAGCTTACGAGGGAGAGGGAACTATGGCTACACCTTC
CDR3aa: CASSLRGRGNYGYTF

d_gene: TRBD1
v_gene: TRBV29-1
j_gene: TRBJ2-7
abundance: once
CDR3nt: TGCAGCGCTTCAGGGACAGGTAGCTCCTACGAGCAGTACTTC
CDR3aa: CSASGTGSSYEQYF

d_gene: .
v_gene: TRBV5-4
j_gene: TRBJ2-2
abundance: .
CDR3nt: TGTGCCAGCAGCTTGGTAGGGGGGGGAACCACCGGGGAGCTGTTTTTT
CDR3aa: CASSLVGGGTTGELFF

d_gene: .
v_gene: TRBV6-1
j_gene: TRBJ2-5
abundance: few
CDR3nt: TGTGCCAGCAGTGGAGGGCTAGCGTCCATTGAGACCCAGTACTTC
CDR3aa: CASSGGLASIETQYF

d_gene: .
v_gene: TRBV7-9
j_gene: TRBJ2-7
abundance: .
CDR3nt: TGTGCCAGCAGCCCGGCCCGTTCCTACGAGCAGTACTTC
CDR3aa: CASSPARSYEQYF

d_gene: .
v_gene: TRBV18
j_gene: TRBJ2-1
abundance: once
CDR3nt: TGTGCCAGCTCACCAACAGGGACCCAATACAATGAGCAGTTCTTC
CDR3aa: CASSPTGTQYNEQFF